The rows below give T cell receptor beta chains drawn from one sample of a study of technical replicates of blood from a handful of donors. Sequencing used immunoSEQ multiplex PCR; TCRdb keeps in-frame clones, though not all of them. The data show about 79,000 clones, with more than 90% seen just once and roughly 0.37% held by the top ten. Sequencing was performed on T cells isolated from PBMCs. These receptors all stem from a human donor in good health. Some clones in this sample may be carry-over from other donors' samples. CDR3s include the opening cysteine and the closing phenylalanine or tryptophan. The order of the fields is CDR3 length, V gene, D gene, clone size, J gene, CDR3 protein, CDR3 DNA. D genes are given only for firm matches. Size is omitted from some rows. Given values are once, few, many or a class for expanded clones.

len: 14; v_gene: TRBV2; d_gene: TRBD1; abundance: .; j_gene: TRBJ1-2; CDR3aa: CASSPTGVMGGYTF; CDR3nt: TGTGCCAGCAGTCCGACAGGGGTGATGGGAGGCTACACCTTC
len: 17; v_gene: TRBV7-2; d_gene: TRBD1; abundance: .; j_gene: TRBJ1-3; CDR3aa: CASSLGGQGKAGNTIYF; CDR3nt: TGTGCCAGCAGCTTAGGGGGACAGGGTAAAGCTGGAAACACCATATATTTT
len: 16; v_gene: TRBV2; d_gene: TRBD2; abundance: .; j_gene: TRBJ2-1; CDR3aa: CASSESSGRYYNEQFF; CDR3nt: TGTGCCAGCAGTGAGTCTAGCGGGAGATATTACAATGAGCAGTTCTTC
len: 14; v_gene: TRBV6-1; d_gene: TRBD1; abundance: .; j_gene: TRBJ2-7; CDR3aa: CASRESGTAYEQYF; CDR3nt: TGTGCCAGCAGGGAGTCCGGGACAGCCTACGAGCAGTACTTC
len: 14; v_gene: TRBV7-9; d_gene: .; abundance: .; j_gene: TRBJ2-1; CDR3aa: CASSFYASYNEQFF; CDR3nt: TGTGCCAGCAGCTTTTATGCGTCCTACAATGAGCAGTTCTTC
len: 15; v_gene: TRBV5-4; d_gene: .; abundance: .; j_gene: TRBJ1-1; CDR3aa: CASSFSTGRNTEAFF; CDR3nt: TGTGCCAGCAGCTTTAGTACAGGGCGGAACACTGAAGCTTTCTTT
len: 9; v_gene: TRBV30; d_gene: .; abundance: .; j_gene: TRBJ1-1; CDR3aa: CAGTEVAFF; CDR3nt: TGTGCCGGCACCGAGGTGGCTTTCTTT
len: 14; v_gene: TRBV14; d_gene: TRBD2; abundance: once; j_gene: TRBJ2-1; CDR3aa: CASSQDSGRDEQFF; CDR3nt: TGTGCCAGCAGCCAAGATTCAGGGAGGGATGAGCAGTTCTTC
len: 13; v_gene: TRBV9; d_gene: .; abundance: .; j_gene: TRBJ1-1; CDR3aa: CASSGQVNTEAFF; CDR3nt: TGTGCCAGCAGCGGACAAGTGAACACTGAAGCTTTCTTT
len: 14; v_gene: TRBV6-5; d_gene: .; abundance: once; j_gene: TRBJ1-5; CDR3aa: CASWDGGEDQPQHF; CDR3nt: TGTGCCAGCTGGGACGGGGGAGAGGATCAGCCCCAGCATTTT
len: 16; v_gene: TRBV28; d_gene: .; abundance: .; j_gene: TRBJ2-3; CDR3aa: CASSTLWGSGTDTQYF; CDR3nt: TGTGCCAGCAGCACACTCTGGGGCTCGGGCACAGATACGCAGTATTTT
len: 14; v_gene: TRBV15; d_gene: .; abundance: few; j_gene: TRBJ2-7; CDR3aa: CATSRDRGPYEQYF; CDR3nt: TGTGCCACCAGCAGAGATCGAGGTCCCTACGAGCAGTACTTC
len: 14; v_gene: TRBV5-1; d_gene: .; abundance: once; j_gene: TRBJ2-1; CDR3aa: CASSSDLDTHEQFF; CDR3nt: TGCGCCAGCAGCTCGGACCTGGACACCCATGAGCAGTTCTTC
len: 14; v_gene: TRBV28; d_gene: TRBD1; abundance: .; j_gene: TRBJ2-7; CDR3aa: CASSSAGGTYEQYF; CDR3nt: TGTGCCAGCAGTTCCGCAGGGGGCACCTACGAGCAGTACTTC
len: 12; v_gene: TRBV16; d_gene: .; abundance: .; j_gene: TRBJ1-1; CDR3aa: CASSQWLSEAFF; CDR3nt: TGTGCCAGCAGCCAATGGCTCTCTGAAGCTTTCTTT
len: 15; v_gene: TRBV27; d_gene: .; abundance: .; j_gene: TRBJ2-1; CDR3aa: CASIPGDLSYNEQFF; CDR3nt: TGTGCCAGCATCCCTGGGGACTTATCCTACAATGAGCAGTTCTTC
len: 16; v_gene: TRBV11-2; d_gene: TRBD1; abundance: .; j_gene: TRBJ2-1; CDR3aa: CASSLDLRTGWNEQFF; CDR3nt: TGTGCCAGCAGCTTAGATCTTCGGACAGGGTGGAATGAGCAGTTCTTC
len: 12; v_gene: TRBV6-5; d_gene: .; abundance: .; j_gene: TRBJ2-7; CDR3aa: CASSSNFHEQYF; CDR3nt: TGTGCCAGCAGTTCCAATTTCCACGAGCAGTACTTC
len: 15; v_gene: TRBV28; d_gene: .; abundance: .; j_gene: TRBJ2-7; CDR3aa: CASISVADPPYEQYF; CDR3nt: TGTGCCAGCATCTCGGTAGCGGACCCCCCCTACGAGCAGTACTTC
len: 15; v_gene: TRBV6-6; d_gene: TRBD2; abundance: .; j_gene: TRBJ2-1; CDR3aa: CASTLRREGYNEQFF; CDR3nt: TGTGCCAGCACGCTCAGGCGGGAGGGATACAATGAGCAGTTCTTC